This TCR beta chain was identified during a study of shared clonotypes between healthy human individuals. Study-wide results and caveats: About 4.5% of naive CD4 clonotypes were common to several donors. An effect of sequencing depth on clonotype sharing among donors was expected.

Assay used: immunoSEQ multiplex PCR; TCRdb lists only in-frame clones, some missing. The sample has 2,500,000 or so clones, 85% to 95% seen once. Remarks on this clone: What it binds is not known.

V gave up 0 bases and J gave up 3 bases, with 13 bases separating them. The CDR3 extends over 15 amino acids. In germline, CDR1 is SGHRS, CDR2 YFSETQ. The TCR was taken from a man aged 18 to 30 in good health. Some clones in this sample may be carry-over from other donors' samples. The sequenced sample was naive CD4+ T cells from PBMCs. The subset: CD45RA+ positively selected. J is TRBJ2-7 and V is TRBV5-1, with D tentatively TRBD1 (6 bases). The CDR3 region has the DNA TGCGCCAGCAGCTTGGGGACAGCAACCTTCTACGAGCAGTACTTC. It translates to CASSLGTATFYEQYF.